The 22 T cell receptor beta chains listed next were all sequenced from one sample in a study of blood T cells in healthy people across ages. Alongside a J-beta primer mix, a sample-barcoded 5' primer served in a second PCR lasting 7 to 11 cycles. TCRdb processed the 5' RACE reads anew with MiXCR; each CDR3 protein has one entry. This table has hundreds of thousands of distinct CDR3 sequences, roughly 26% appearing once. The sample was blood. The receptors were gathered from a woman at least 80 years old in good health.

Notes on this clonotype: A read error is possible here, since a much larger clone lies one base away. This chain uses TRBV6-5 with TRBJ2-7; 13 bases fit TRBD2. Looked up from germline, CDR1 is MNHEY and CDR2 is SVGAGI. V was pared by 6 bases and J by 7 bases, with 6 bases of the junction left unmatched. The CDR3 is 14 residues long. The CDR3 DNA sequence: TGTGCCAGCAGACTAGCGGGGGGGCAGGGTGAGCAGTACTTC. This sequence encodes CASRLAGGQGEQYF.

The chain recombines TRBV24-1 with TRBJ2-2; 7 bases fit TRBD2. V was pared by 1 base and J by 1 base, with 5 bases of the junction left unmatched. Germline V gives CDR1 KGHDR, CDR2 SFDVKD. The CDR3 covers 17 residues. This chain's CDR3 is CATSDFEAGRNTGELFF. The CDR3 DNA is TGTGCCACCAGTGATTTCGAAGCGGGGCGGAACACCGGGGAGCTGTTTTTT.

The rearrangement joins TRBV19 to TRBJ1-1; TRBD1 is a possible D gene (6 bases). Trimming removed 2 bases from V and 1 base from J, with 11 bases in between. The CDR3 is made up of 15 amino acids. Germline V CDR1 and CDR2: LNHDA, SQIVND (reference sequence). DNA for the CDR3: TGTGCCAGTAGTATAAAGAAGACAGGGAACACTGAAGCTTTCTTT. It yields the protein CASSIKKTGNTEAFF. The complete variable domain, with remaining parts taken from reference TRBV19 and TRBJ1-1, reads DGGITQSPKYLFRKEGQNVTLSCEQNLNHDAMYWYRQDPGQGLRLIYYSQIVNDFQKGDIAEGYSVSREKKESFPLTVTSAQKNPTAFYLCASSIKKTGNTEAFFGQGTRLTVV.

This clonotype was detected ten times or more. CDR3 nucleotide sequence: TGTGCCAGCAGTTTAGGACGGTCCGGTCAGCCCCAGCATTTT. This codes for CASSLGRSGQPQHF. The gene calls are TRBV12-3 or TRBV12-4 and TRBJ1-5; D is uncertain. V was shortened by 1 base and J by 6 bases, with 10 bases between the two germline ends. This CDR3 comprises 14 residues.

The chain links TRBV29-1 to TRBJ1-3; D possibly corresponds to TRBD1 (6 bases). Trimming stripped 7 bases from V and 4 bases from J, with 14 bases between. The germline CDR1 and CDR2 sequences are SQVTM and ANQGSEA. CDR3 length: 13 amino acids. The CDR3 sequence is CSAVRGSGNTIYF. The CDR3 DNA reads TGCAGCGCCGTGAGGGGGAGCGGAAACACCATATATTTT.

This clonotype was picked up many times. V is TRBV18 and J is TRBJ2-3; no reliable D call. This CDR3 contains 14 residues. V lost 0 bases and J lost 4, with 8 bases in between. In germline, CDR1 is KGHSH, CDR2 LQKENI. The CDR3 bases are TGTGCCAGCTCACCACCGTCCCAGCCAGATACGCAGTATTTT. As protein: CASSPPSQPDTQYF.

This clonotype was detected a few times. The chain uses TRBV4-3 and TRBJ2-3; 8 positions agree with TRBD2. The CDR3 sequence is 17 residues long. CDR1 and CDR2 (germline): LGHNA, YSLEER. The V segment lost 1 base and the J segment 5 bases; nucleotides outside the gene matches: 11. The CDR3 sequence: CASSQVAGTGQGDTQYF. For the CDR3, the DNA is TGCGCCAGCAGCCAAGTAGCGGGAACTGGCCAGGGAGATACGCAGTATTTT.

This chain uses TRBV20-1 with TRBJ2-7; no clear D. V was cut by 0 bases and J by 6 bases, with 12 bases left in between. The CDR3 sequence is 13 residues long. Per germline, CDR1 DFQATT and CDR2 SNEGSKA (reference sequence). The CDR3: CSARDHRVGEQYF. The CDR3 DNA sequence: TGCAGTGCTAGAGATCATAGGGTCGGCGAGCAGTACTTC.

The CDR3 region is CASRRGGFSYNEQFF. The CDR3 bases are TGTGCCAGTAGACGGGGGGGATTCTCCTACAATGAGCAGTTCTTC. The chain carries TRBV19 and TRBJ2-1; TRBD2 matches at 8 bases. The CDR3 runs 15 residues. V trimming: 6 bases; J trimming: 0 bases; junction bases outside the gene matches: 4. Germline V gives CDR1 LNHDA, CDR2 SQIVND (reference sequence).

This clonotype was counted a few times. The rearrangement joins TRBV6-1 to TRBJ2-1, with 13 bases aligning to TRBD2. Trimming cost V 11 bases and J 5 bases; bases outside gene matches: 9. CDR3 size: 15 residues. Germline V gives CDR1 MNHNS, CDR2 SASEGT. CDR3 loop: CASVPGLAGNNEQFF. CDR3 nucleotides: TGTGCCTCTGTACCGGGACTAGCGGGAAACAATGAGCAGTTCTTC.

This clonotype occurred many times. The chain uses TRBV20-1 and TRBJ2-7, with D possibly matching TRBD1 (6 bases). The length of the CDR3 is 17 residues. The V gene's germline CDR1 is DFQATT and CDR2 SNEGSKA (reference sequence). V was trimmed by 2 bases and J by 0 bases, leaving 20 bases between them. In DNA, the CDR3 is TGCAGTGCTAGACCCCCAGGGGCAGGCGTCGACTCCTACGAGCAGTACTTC. Residues: CSARPPGAGVDSYEQYF.

Turning to this clonotype: This may be a read error: a much more frequent sequence differs by one nucleotide. This rearrangement joins TRBV7-8 to TRBJ2-5, with D perhaps matching TRBD1 (6 bases). The V end lost 3 bases, the J end lost 6 bases, and 14 bases lay between the germline ends. CDR3 length: 14 residues. Germline CDR1 and CDR2: SGHVS and FQNEAQ. The CDR3 loop reads CASSLGAGRKTQYF. In nucleotides, the CDR3 is TGTGCCAGCAGCTTGGGGGCAGGGAGAAAGACCCAGTACTTC.

V is TRBV7-2 and J is TRBJ1-4; D is perhaps TRBD1 (6 bases). V lost 4 bases and J 3 bases, leaving 12 bases between the germline ends. The germline CDR1 and CDR2 sequences are SGHTA and FQGNSA. The CDR3 consists of 15 residues. For the CDR3, the DNA is TGTGCCAGCAGCTCTACAGGGACATCTAATGAAAAACTGTTTTTT. Protein sequence: CASSSTGTSNEKLFF.

This clonotype was recorded many times. V gene TRBV7-2 combines with J gene TRBJ1-2; 7 bases are a match to TRBD1. Germline V gene lookup returns CDR1 SGHTA and CDR2 FQGNSA. With 2 bases clipped from V and 2 bases from J, the junction kept 14 bases outside the gene matches. The CDR3 runs 18 residues. For the CDR3, the DNA is TGTGCCAGCAGCTTACTTACGGCGGGACAGAGTCGGAACTATGGCTACACCTTC. Translated: CASSLLTAGQSRNYGYTF.

V gene TRBV7-2 combines with J gene TRBJ2-3, with 9 bases matching TRBD1. CDR1 is SGHTA and CDR2 is FQGNSA in the germline V gene. The V and J ends lost 5 bases and 12 bases, in that order; junction bases with no gene match: 12. CDR3 length equals 14 residues. The CDR3: CASSIDRGTDSQYF. The CDR3, as DNA: TGTGCCAGCAGCATAGACAGGGGGACAGATTCACAGTATTTT.

This clonotype has ten or more counts. The V and J genes are TRBV3-1 and TRBJ1-2; TRBD1 aligns across 7 bases. The CDR3 covers 15 residues. V lost 5 bases and J lost 0; bases outside the gene matches: 6. Per germline, CDR1 LGHDT and CDR2 YNNKEL (reference sequence). The CDR3 region is CASSYGTAPNYGYTF. Here the CDR3 DNA reads TGTGCCAGCAGCTACGGGACAGCTCCTAACTATGGCTACACCTTC.

The rearrangement links TRBV7-2 to TRBJ2-3; 10 nucleotides line up with TRBD2. CDR3 length equals 14 residues. CDR1 and CDR2 from the germline V gene are SGHTA and FQGNSA. V lost 3 bases and J lost 6; bases outside the gene matches: 3. CDR3 in DNA: TGTGCCAGCAGCTTCCAGACTAGCGGGGATACGCAGTATTTT. Encoded protein: CASSFQTSGDTQYF.

This clonotype was counted between two and nine times. This chain uses TRBV5-1 with TRBJ1-1, with D possibly TRBD1 on 5 matching bases. The germline CDR1 and CDR2 sequences are SGHRS and YFSETQ. The V and J ends lost 5 bases and 0 bases respectively, with 11 bases between them. This CDR3 spans 14 amino acids. The CDR3 DNA is TGCGCCAGCAGGGGCGGGGGTTTGAACACTGAAGCTTTCTTT. Translation gives CASRGGGLNTEAFF.

The chain is built from TRBV12-3 or TRBV12-4 and TRBJ2-1, with TRBD2 matching over 9 bases. This CDR3 region has 15 residues. The trim removed 6 bases at V and 6 bases at J, leaving 9 bases unmatched. In DNA, the CDR3 is TGTGCCAGCAGCGAGGCGGGGGGGCTCTTCAATGAGCAGTTCTTC. Protein sequence: CASSEAGGLFNEQFF.

Points on this clonotype: A read error is possible here, since a much larger clone lies one base away. This chain connects TRBV20-1 to TRBJ2-3; D remains ambiguous. Per the germline V gene, CDR1 is DFQATT and CDR2 is SNEGSKA (reference sequence). The CDR3 runs 16 residues. The CDR3 nucleotides read TGCAGTGCTAGAGATTTCGCCCGGATCCGCACAGATGCGCAGTATTTT. This encodes CSARDFARIRTDAQYF.

This sequence joins TRBV4-2 and TRBJ1-2; a possible D gene is TRBD1 (6 bases). The V end lost 0 bases, the J end lost 2 bases, and 13 bases lay between the germline ends. The length of the CDR3 is 16 residues. The germline CDR1 and CDR2 sequences are LGHNA and YNFKEQ. CDR3 in DNA: TGTGCCAGCAGCCAAGATGTCTCAGGGGCAAACTATGGCTACACCTTC. Translation: CASSQDVSGANYGYTF.

Ten or more counts support this clonotype. CDR3: CASSYAPDGGKNIQYF. CDR3 nucleotides: TGTGCCAGCAGTTACGCACCGGATGGTGGCAAAAACATTCAGTACTTC. The J gene is TRBJ2-4, the V gene TRBV6-2 or TRBV6-3; D uncertain. CDR1 and CDR2 from the germline V gene are MNHEY and SVGEGT. Trimming pared 2 bases from V and 3 bases from J, leaving 14 bases between. This CDR3 is 16 amino acids long.